One and the same sample provided the 21 T cell receptor beta chains below, sequenced in a study of CXCR3-negative and CXCR3-positive naive CD8 T cells (dated by TCRdb to between 2017 and 2020). Overall results and qualifications from the work: TRB CDR3s from CXCR3-positive naive cells showed higher hydrophobicity (lower Kidera factor 4), lower energy, and higher strength and volume indices than CXCR3-negative naive cells.

The instrument was a NextSeq 550. The Human TCR Profiling Kit (MiLaboratory) was used to make UMI-labeled 5' RACE TRB cDNA libraries. After TCRdb reprocessed the reads, each CDR3 protein sequence was kept as one row, without DNA. The table held for this sample gives 150,000 to 180,000 distinct CDR3 sequences. The biggest ten clones account for just under 0.5% of the sample. Which antigens these TCRs recognize remains unknown. Sequenced sample: naive CXCR3+ CD8+ T cells from blood. The sample's cell subset or site label, decoded: CD45RO-CCR7+CD27+CD95- naive CD8+ T cells expressing CXCR3 (TNR3+). Receptors originate from a human donor in good health. Some clones in this sample may be carry-over from other donors' samples.

The V and J genes are TRBV7-9 and TRBJ1-3; no DNA is available, so the TRBD1 call from TCRdb remains unchecked. The V gene's germline CDR1 is SEHNR and CDR2 FQNEAQ (reference sequence). This CDR3 is 17 amino acids long. The CDR3 sequence: CASSLSYRGPSGNTIYF.

The chain recombines TRBV5-6 with TRBJ2-1; TCRdb proposes TRBD2, but this gene call is untestable without DNA. This CDR3 spans 13 amino acids. Germline CDR1 SGHDT, CDR2 YYEEEE. CDR3 amino acids: CASSSTSGDEQFF.

The genes are TRBV20-1 and TRBJ2-1; no DNA is available, so the TRBD1 call from TCRdb remains unchecked. Germline CDR1 is DFQATT and CDR2 is SNEGSKA (reference sequence). This CDR3 has 15 residues. This CDR3 is CSARGPGALFHEQFF.

The V and J genes are TRBV28 and TRBJ2-7. In germline, CDR1 is MDHEN, CDR2 SYDVKM. There are 14 residues in the CDR3. This chain's CDR3 is CASSHRQSSYEQYF.

The J gene is TRBJ2-1, the V gene TRBV28; TCRdb selects TRBD2, and the lack of DNA leaves this call unchecked. Germline loops: CDR1 MDHEN, CDR2 SYDVKM. The CDR3 extends over 18 amino acids. CDR3 amino acids: CASSSPIWVRTTYNEQFF.

The chain has TRBV7-9 and TRBJ1-2. The CDR3 length is 13 residues. Germline V CDR1 and CDR2: SEHNR, FQNEAQ (reference sequence). The CDR3 is CASSFGFNYGYTF. The full variable domain, rest sourced from reference TRBV7-9 and TRBJ1-2, is DTGVSQNPRHKITKRGQNVTFRCDPISEHNRLYWYRQTLGQGPEFLTYFQNEAQLEKSRLLSDRFSAERPKGSFSTLEIQRTEQGDSAMYLCASSFGFNYGYTFGSGTRLTVV.

The rearrangement joins TRBV20-1 to TRBJ2-1. CDR1 is DFQATT and CDR2 is SNEGSKA in the germline V gene (reference sequence). The CDR3 totals 16 residues. CDR3 sequence reads: CSASGKDGSSYNEQFF.

This sequence joins TRBV4-2 and TRBJ2-3; TCRdb's D call, TRBD1, is unchecked because there is no DNA. Germline-derived CDR1 and CDR2 are LGHNA and YNFKEQ. CDR3 length: 15 residues. CDR3 region: CASSQMEGGTDTQYF.

This rearrangement joins TRBV5-4 to TRBJ2-7; TCRdb indicates TRBD1, and absent DNA this call remains unverified. The CDR3 is 13 residues long. Germline loops: CDR1 SGHNT, CDR2 YYREEE (reference sequence). The CDR3: CASSLGGTYEQYF.

The chain has TRBV7-3 and TRBJ2-2. This CDR3 has 14 amino acids. Germline V gene data show CDR1 as SGHTA and CDR2 as FQGTGA. CDR3 loop: CASSLLGNTGELFF.

The rearrangement links TRBV24-1 to TRBJ2-3; TCRdb returns TRBD1, unconfirmable since there is no DNA. The germline V gene encodes CDR1 KGHDR and CDR2 SFDVKD. The CDR3 consists of 17 residues. The CDR3 spells CATSDLLGTGETDTQYF.

This sequence joins TRBV12-3 or TRBV12-4 and TRBJ2-2; TCRdb designates TRBD1, a call that cannot be tested without DNA. This CDR3 is 16 amino acids long. This chain's CDR3 is CAGTLARTGETGELFF.

V and J are TRBV10-2 and TRBJ2-1; the D call of TRBD2 rests on TCRdb alone, since no DNA is present to check it. The length of the CDR3 is 17 residues. The germline CDR1 and CDR2 sequences are WSHSY and SAAADI. CDR3 residues: CASSALGTGGPGNEQFF.

The rearrangement links TRBV29-1 to TRBJ1-5; TCRdb's assignment of TRBD1 cannot be checked, as there is no DNA. Germline values: CDR1 SQVTM, CDR2 ANQGSEA. The CDR3 length is 15 residues. The CDR3 loop is CSVVRADRSNQPQHF. Filled out from reference TRBV29-1 and TRBJ1-5, the complete variable domain reads SAVISQKPSRDICQRGTSLTIQCQVDSQVTMMFWYRQQPGQSLTLIATANQGSEATYESGFVIDKFPISRPNLTFSTLTVSNMSPEDSSIYLCSVVRADRSNQPQHFGDGTRLSIL.

V is TRBV29-1 and J is TRBJ1-2; TCRdb's D call, TRBD1, is unchecked because there is no DNA. Germline CDR1 reads SQVTM; CDR2 reads ANQGSEA. The CDR3 sequence is 17 residues long. The CDR3 sequence: CSVEVRPPGQTNYGYTF.

The chain links TRBV5-1 to TRBJ2-7; checking the TCRdb D call of TRBD1 is not possible without DNA. CDR1 is SGHRS and CDR2 is YFSETQ in the germline V gene. The CDR3 spans 13 residues. CDR3: CASSLGTSLEQYF.

The chain employs TRBV2 and TRBJ2-3; TCRdb calls TRBD2, which cannot be checked without DNA. The CDR3 is made up of 20 amino acids. Germline CDR1 reads SNHLY; CDR2 reads FYNNEI. The CDR3 is CASSVRGLAGQGLPTDTQYF. Drawing the rest from reference TRBV2 and TRBJ2-3, the complete variable domain is EPEVTQTPSHQVTQMGQEVILRCVPISNHLYFYWYRQILGQKVEFLVSFYNNEISEKSEIFDDQFSVERPDGSNFTLKIRSTKLEDSAMYFCASSVRGLAGQGLPTDTQYFGPGTRLTVL.

The chain has TRBV28 and TRBJ2-3; TCRdb reports TRBD1, a call that lacks DNA to check it against. The CDR3 spans 13 residues. Germline V gives CDR1 MDHEN, CDR2 SYDVKM. The CDR3 loop is CASSDRILLPQYF.

The chain joins TRBV12-3 or TRBV12-4 to TRBJ2-7; there is no DNA to check the TCRdb D call of TRBD1. The CDR3 sequence is 13 residues long. The CDR3 region is CASTTGPSYEQYF.

This rearrangement joins TRBV5-1 to TRBJ1-1. The length of the CDR3 is 14 residues. Germline values: CDR1 SGHRS, CDR2 YFSETQ. The CDR3 region is CASSLERLGAEAFF. Complete variable domain (other parts from reference TRBV5-1 and TRBJ1-1): KAGVTQTPRYLIKTRGQQVTLSCSPISGHRSVSWYQQTPGQGLQFLFEYFSETQRNKGNFPGRFSGRQFSNSRSEMNVSTLELGDSALYLCASSLERLGAEAFFGQGTRLTVV.

The CDR3 is CASSQDKGPNEKLFF. The gene calls are TRBV4-3 and TRBJ1-4. Germline V gives CDR1 LGHNA, CDR2 YSLEER. The CDR3 extends over 15 amino acids.